These 15 T cell receptor beta chains came from one sample sequenced in a study of CD8+CD57+ T cells in acquired aplastic anemia. It was genomic DNA that served as the template for profiling TCR beta VDJ and CDR3. TCRdb used MiXCR to reprocess the reads, holding one entry per CDR3 protein. The sample carries approximately 190,000 distinct CDR3 sequences, over 60% recorded once. Sequenced material: sorted CD4+, CD8+, or CD8+CD57+ T cells (not recorded which) from PBMCs. The receptors come from a human donor with severe aplastic anemia or a healthy control (not recorded which).

The V call is TRBV5-1, the J call TRBJ1-1, with D perhaps TRBD1 (6 bases). Per germline, CDR1 SGHRS and CDR2 YFSETQ. CDR3 length: 14 residues. Trimming took off 2 bases at V and 0 bases at J, with 8 bases between the two ends. CDR3 protein: CASSFRGVNTEAFF. The CDR3 DNA reads as TGCGCCAGCAGCTTTAGGGGGGTGAACACTGAAGCTTTCTTT.

V gene TRBV7-9 combines with J gene TRBJ1-2; perhaps TRBD1 as D (5 bases). Germline V gene sequence: CDR1 SEHNR, CDR2 FQNEAQ (reference sequence). The CDR3 is 12 amino acids. Between the trimmed V and J ends, which lost 6 bases and 7 bases, there was a span of 12 bases. The CDR3 sequence is CASSPGLVGYTF. CDR3 in DNA: TGTGCCAGCAGTCCAGGGCTCGTTGGCTACACCTTC.

Note on this clonotype: Relative to the germline gene, one junction end is altered; a read error may explain this. The rearrangement joins TRBV5-5 to TRBJ1-6; D possibly corresponds to TRBD1 (6 bases). Germline lookup yields CDR1 SGHKS and CDR2 YYEKEE (reference sequence). This CDR3 is 14 amino acids long. This CDR3 reads CASSFGQYNSPLHF. The CDR3 DNA follows: TGTGCCAGCAGCTTCGGACAGTATAATTCGCCCCTCCACTTT.

This chain connects TRBV7-3 to TRBJ2-3; D uncertain. Trimming stripped 5 bases from V and 2 bases from J, with 11 bases between. Germline assignment: CDR1 SGHTA and CDR2 FQGTGA. This CDR3 has 14 amino acids. CDR3 in DNA: TGTGCCAGCAGCATACGTGGGTCCACAGATACGCAGTATTTT. It specifies CASSIRGSTDTQYF.

This chain uses TRBV24-1 with TRBJ2-5; 10 nucleotides line up with TRBD1. V was clipped by 9 bases and J by 1 base; unmatched bases: 1. The CDR3 spans 13 residues. The germline CDR1 and CDR2 sequences are KGHDR and SFDVKD. Here the CDR3 reads CATRQGAQETQYF. In DNA form, the CDR3 reads TGTGCCACCCGACAGGGGGCCCAAGAGACCCAGTACTTC.

This clonotype has at least ten counts. The V gene is TRBV9, the J gene TRBJ1-1; the match to TRBD1 covers 8 bases. The germline V gene encodes CDR1 SGDLS and CDR2 YYNGEE. V lost 1 base to trimming and J lost 0 bases; unmatched junction nucleotides: 8. This CDR3 contains 17 residues. The CDR3 coding sequence is TGTGCCAGCAGCGTATTAGGGACAGGCCCAATGAACACTGAAGCTTTCTTT. This sequence encodes CASSVLGTGPMNTEAFF.

This clonotype was observed a few times. Since a much larger clone is just one base distant, this may be a read error. In nucleotides, the CDR3 is TGTGCCACCAGCATCAGACAGGGGGGGAACGAGCAGTGCTTC. It is translated as CATSIRQGGNEQCF. The V call is TRBV15, the J call TRBJ2-7, with 9 bases lining up with TRBD1. This CDR3 is built from 14 residues. Germline values: CDR1 LNHNV, CDR2 YYDKDF (reference sequence).

V and J are TRBV20-1 and TRBJ2-7, with D perhaps matching TRBD1 (6 bases). The ends were cut back, 0 bases at V and 1 base at J, with 10 bases in the middle. CDR1 is DFQATT and CDR2 is SNEGSKA in the germline V gene (reference sequence). This CDR3 comprises 14 residues. CDR3 in amino acids: CSARDAGVSYEQYF. The CDR3 DNA sequence: TGCAGTGCTAGAGATGCAGGGGTGTCCTACGAGCAGTACTTC.

This chain uses TRBV10-3 with TRBJ2-3; 8 bases line up with TRBD2. Looked up from germline, CDR1 is ENHRY and CDR2 is SYGVKD. CDR3 length: 14 amino acids. V was clipped by 8 bases and J by 0 bases; unmatched bases: 4. The DNA for the CDR3 is TGTGCCATCGGACTAGCAGAAAGCACAGATACGCAGTATTTT. Its translation is CAIGLAESTDTQYF.

In this sample, this clonotype turned up many times. This chain connects TRBV5-1 to TRBJ1-1; D remains unclear. Trimming removed 0 bases at V and 3 bases at J, with 3 bases between. The V gene's germline CDR1 is SGHRS and CDR2 YFSETQ. CDR3 length: 12 residues. The CDR3 coding sequence is TGCGCCAGCAGCTTGGTGGACACTGAAGCTTTCTTT. Encoded protein: CASSLVDTEAFF.

The J gene is TRBJ2-2, the V gene TRBV12-3 or TRBV12-4, with D hard to call. The ends were cut back, 3 bases at V and 8 bases at J, with 1 base in the middle. This CDR3 has 10 amino acids. Here the CDR3 DNA reads TGTGCCAGCAGTTTTGGGGAGCTGTTTTTT. This sequence encodes CASSFGELFF.

V gene TRBV10-3 combines with J gene TRBJ1-5; D ambiguous. V shed 3 bases and J shed 11 bases, with 14 bases lying between them. CDR3 length: 13 residues. CDR1 and CDR2 (germline): ENHRY, SYGVKD. Here the CDR3 reads CAISDPSLEAQHF. CDR3 nucleotide sequence: TGTGCCATCAGTGACCCATCCTTGGAAGCCCAGCATTTT.

Turning to this clonotype: One end of the junction does not line up with germline, which may come from a read error. The J gene is TRBJ1-3, the V gene TRBV10-3; D unclear. Looked up from germline, CDR1 is ENHRY and CDR2 is SYGVKD. CDR3 size: 14 residues. This chain's CDR3 is CAIRDVDSGSTIYF. Written as DNA, the CDR3 is TGTGCCATCAGGGACGTAGACTCTGGAAGCACCATATATTTT.

The chain links TRBV10-3 to TRBJ2-7, with TRBD2 matching 10 bases. CDR1 and CDR2 (germline): ENHRY, SYGVKD. Trimming at V came to 8 bases and at J to 0 bases, leaving 1 base not matched to a gene. This CDR3 comprises 13 residues. The CDR3 DNA sequence: TGTGCCATCGCTAGCGGGAGCTCCTACGAGCAGTACTTC. It yields the protein CAIASGSSYEQYF.

This clonotype has just a few counts. The chain uses TRBV2 and TRBJ1-2; D is ambiguous. This CDR3 region has 12 residues. Trimming took 7 bases from V and 8 from J, leaving 14 bases between them. CDR1 SNHLY and CDR2 FYNNEI come from the germline V gene. The CDR3 DNA reads as TGTGCCAGCAACGTCGGAGGGAACGGCTACACCTTC. Amino acids: CASNVGGNGYTF.